The clone carrying this T cell receptor (beta chain) was recorded many times. What it recognizes is unknown. The sample belongs to a study of CD8 T cells in ankylosing spondylitis. Study-level findings and limits: Disease-associated clones were reportedly significantly overrepresented in matched ankylosing spondylitis synovial fluid. Some motif variants were previously reported in reactive arthritis synovial fluid and blood. Several highly homologous variants made up a TCR beta motif, and this motif appeared characteristic of ankylosing spondylitis blood. CD8+ by phenotype, disease-linked clones were relatively rare in peripheral blood.

A quantitative 5'-RACE method, one with molecular barcodes, was used to make TCR beta libraries. TCRdb fed the 5' RACE reads into MiXCR, producing one record per CDR3 protein. Of some 840,000 distinct CDR3 sequences in the sample, roughly 12% are singletons; the top ten hold roughly 0.51%. With 6 bases removed from V and 4 bases from J, the gap between germline ends came to 10 bases. This CDR3 contains 12 residues. CDR1 and CDR2 from the germline V gene are SQVTM and ANQGSEA. The sequenced sample consisted of blood, either unsorted or a sorted T cell fraction (not recorded which). This TCR was sampled from a male donor with ankylosing spondylitis. This rearrangement joins TRBV29-1 to TRBJ1-3; no clear D. CDR3 protein: CSVKTQGNTIYF. Written as DNA, the CDR3 is TGCAGCGTGAAGACACAAGGAAACACCATATATTTT.